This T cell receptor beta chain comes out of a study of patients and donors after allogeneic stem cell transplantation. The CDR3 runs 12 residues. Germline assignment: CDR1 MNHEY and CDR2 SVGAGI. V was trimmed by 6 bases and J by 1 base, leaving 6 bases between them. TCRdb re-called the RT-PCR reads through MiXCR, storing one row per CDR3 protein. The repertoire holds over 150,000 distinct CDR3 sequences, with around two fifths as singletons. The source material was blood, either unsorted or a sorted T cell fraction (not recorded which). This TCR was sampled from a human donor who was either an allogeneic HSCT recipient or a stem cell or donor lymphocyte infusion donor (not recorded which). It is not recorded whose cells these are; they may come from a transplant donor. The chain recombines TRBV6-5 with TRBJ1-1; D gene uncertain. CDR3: CASSRTNTEAFF. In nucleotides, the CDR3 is TGTGCCAGCAGCCGGACGAACACTGAAGCTTTCTTT.